This TCR beta chain emerged from a study of shared clonotypes between healthy human individuals. Germline CDR1 is MDHEN and CDR2 is SYDVKM. The CDR3 covers 16 residues. V shed 3 bases and J shed 3 bases, with 15 bases lying between them. The method was immunoSEQ multiplex PCR; TCRdb's version includes in-frame clones alone and lacks a portion of them. The sample contains 2 million to 2.5 million clones, roughly 93% of which appear only once. The source material was naive CD4+ T cells from PBMCs. Subset described: CD45RA+ positively selected. The genes are TRBV28 and TRBJ2-1; D not certain. This receptor was obtained from a young man in good health. Some clones in this sample may be carry-over from other donors' samples. The CDR3 DNA follows: TGTGCCAGCAGTTTGGAATCCGAACCCGGCTACAATGAGCAGTTCTTC. It translates to CASSLESEPGYNEQFF. The variable domain in full, completed from reference TRBV28 and TRBJ2-1, reads DVKVTQSSRYLVKRTGEKVFLECVQDMDHENMFWYRQDPGLGLRLIYFSYDVKMKEKGDIPEGYSVSREKKERFSLILESASTNQTSMYLCASSLESEPGYNEQFFGPGTRLTVL.